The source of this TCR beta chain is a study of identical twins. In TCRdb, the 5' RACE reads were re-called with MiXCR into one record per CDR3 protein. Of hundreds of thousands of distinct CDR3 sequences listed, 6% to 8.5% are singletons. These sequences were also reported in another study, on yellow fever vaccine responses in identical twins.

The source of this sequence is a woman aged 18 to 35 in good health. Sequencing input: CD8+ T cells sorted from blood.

The CDR3 sequence: CASEEGGGYNEQFF. The CDR3 nucleotides are TGTGCCAGCGAGGAGGGGGGGGGCTACAATGAGCAGTTCTTC. The chain combines TRBV9 with TRBJ2-1; weak D call: TRBD2 (7 bases). The germline CDR1 and CDR2 sequences are SGDLS and YYNGEE. V dropped 7 bases and J dropped 3 bases, with 14 bases sitting between them. The CDR3 extends over 14 amino acids.